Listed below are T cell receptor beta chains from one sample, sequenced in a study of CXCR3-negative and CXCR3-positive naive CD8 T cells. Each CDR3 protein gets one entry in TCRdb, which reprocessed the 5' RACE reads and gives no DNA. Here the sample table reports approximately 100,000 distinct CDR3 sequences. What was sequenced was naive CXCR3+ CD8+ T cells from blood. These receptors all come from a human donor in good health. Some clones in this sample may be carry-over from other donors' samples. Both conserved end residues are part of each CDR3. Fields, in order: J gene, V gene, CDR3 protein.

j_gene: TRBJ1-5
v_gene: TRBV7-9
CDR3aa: CASSLTGDQPQHF

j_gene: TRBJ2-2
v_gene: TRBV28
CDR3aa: CASTTHSGGGATGELFF

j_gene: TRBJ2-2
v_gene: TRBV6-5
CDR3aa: CASSWTSGGSGELFF

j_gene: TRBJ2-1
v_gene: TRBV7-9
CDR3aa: CASSRTSGVYNEQFF

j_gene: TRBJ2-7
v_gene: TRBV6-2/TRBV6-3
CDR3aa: CASSYSTDRGHEQYF

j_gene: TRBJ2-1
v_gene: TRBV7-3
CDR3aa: CASSPLRGGYLNEQFF

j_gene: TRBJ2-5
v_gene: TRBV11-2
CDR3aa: CASSSDRGRQETQYF

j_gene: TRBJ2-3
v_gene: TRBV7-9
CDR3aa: CASSLTNRVTDTQYF

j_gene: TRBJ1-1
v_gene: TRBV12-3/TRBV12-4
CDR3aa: CASSFGGPEAFF

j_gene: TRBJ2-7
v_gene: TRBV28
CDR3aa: CASTPWTGASYEQYF